A single sample gave rise to the 7 T cell receptor beta chains below, sequenced in a study of blood T cell repertoires in COVID-19 (TCRdb year 2020). The library was prepared using the immunoSEQ multiplex PCR assay. TCRdb took over this immuneACCESS table, retaining in-frame rearrangements with V and J assigned. Such tables are incomplete; in checked studies, under half of the missing clones stem from an unresolved V gene, and the remainder is unexplained. In all, the sample holds about 140,000 clones, and approximately 80% of those were seen once. In total, the top ten clones hold around 1.5% of the sample. What was sequenced was peripheral blood. Receptors originate from a human donor in a cohort sampled during active COVID-19.

The chain has TRBV4-1 and TRBJ2-6; 12 nucleotides match TRBD2. Germline loops: CDR1 MGHRA, CDR2 YSYEKL. This CDR3 spans 22 amino acids. The V and J ends lost 0 bases and 8 bases, in that order; junction bases with no gene match: 20. CDR3 region: CASSQELAGGPHNPRLPNVLTF. Here the CDR3 DNA reads TGCGCCAGCAGCCAAGAGCTAGCGGGAGGGCCCCATAACCCCCGGTTACCCAACGTCCTGACTTTC.

This clone showed up just once. This sequence joins TRBV18 and TRBJ1-3; 9 positions agree with TRBD1. Looked up from germline, CDR1 is KGHSH and CDR2 is LQKENI. The J segment lost 4 bases and the V segment lost 2 bases, leaving 9 bases of the junction unmatched. This CDR3 has 17 residues. The CDR3 nucleotides are TGTGCCAGCTCACCAACTGGGACAGGGTCTTCGGGAAACACCATATATTTT. This sequence encodes CASSPTGTGSSGNTIYF. Complete variable domain (other parts from reference TRBV18 and TRBJ1-3): NAGVMQNPRHLVRRRGQEARLRCSPMKGHSHVYWYRQLPEEGLKFMVYLQKENIIDESGMPKERFSAEFPKEGPSILRIQQVVRGDSAAYFCASSPTGTGSSGNTIYFGEGSWLTVV.

This clone was found once. The V gene is TRBV27, the J gene TRBJ2-1; 11 nucleotides match TRBD2. Losses at the gene ends were 4 bases for V and 8 bases for J; bases not matched to a gene: 7. The germline gives CDR1 MNHEY, CDR2 SMNVEV (reference sequence). The CDR3 contains 15 residues. The CDR3 bases are TGTGCCAGCAGTTCTACTAGCGGGAGTTTCTATGAGCAGTTCTTC. Its translation is CASSSTSGSFYEQFF.

The chain carries TRBV28 and TRBJ2-2; 11 positions match TRBD2. This CDR3 has 15 amino acids. Germline values: CDR1 MDHEN, CDR2 SYDVKM. The J segment lost 5 bases and the V segment lost 7 bases, leaving 6 bases of the junction unmatched. CDR3 protein: CASILAGVGTGELFF. CDR3 DNA: TGTGCCAGCATACTAGCGGGAGTGGGAACCGGGGAGCTGTTTTTT.

This chain joins TRBV4-3 and TRBJ2-1; TRBD2 aligns across 8 bases. In germline, CDR1 is LGHNA, CDR2 YSLEER. This CDR3 spans 17 amino acids. With 0 bases clipped from V and 7 bases from J, the junction kept 11 bases outside the gene matches. CDR3 DNA sequence: TGCGCCAGCAGCCAAGATAACAGCGGGAGAGGTGTGAATGAGCAGTTCTTC. Its translation is CASSQDNSGRGVNEQFF.

This clone was seen a single time. The V and J genes are TRBV12-5 and TRBJ2-1; no firm D call. In germline, CDR1 is LGHNT, CDR2 FRNRAP. The length of the CDR3 is 14 residues. The V and J ends lost 2 bases and 7 bases respectively, with 12 bases between them. The CDR3 sequence: CASGLSPPRNEQFF. CDR3 nucleotides: TGTGCTAGTGGTTTGAGTCCCCCTAGGAATGAGCAGTTCTTC.

The chain joins TRBV9 to TRBJ2-1, with 12 bases identical to TRBD2. Per the germline V gene, CDR1 is SGDLS and CDR2 is YYNGEE. There are 20 residues in the CDR3. J gave up 0 bases and V 0 bases, and 10 bases lay outside the gene matches. CDR3 protein: CASSVGTSGTYFSSYNEQFF. The CDR3 DNA follows: TGTGCCAGCAGCGTAGGGACTAGCGGGACCTATTTTAGCTCCTACAATGAGCAGTTCTTC.